This is a list of T cell receptor beta chains from one sample in a study of Graves' ophthalmopathy and Graves' hyperthyroidism. TCRdb redid the calling of the multiplex PCR reads with MiXCR, one entry per CDR3 protein. Altogether almost 400,000 distinct CDR3 sequences are present, about 16% being singletons, with the ten largest covering about 1.6%. Specimen: peripheral blood. All receptors come from a young woman with Graves' ophthalmopathy. Each CDR3 is given with its conserved first and last residue. The order of the fields is D gene, clone size, V gene, J gene, CDR3 protein, CDR3 DNA. D genes are given only for firm matches. Only some rows state a clone size, as once, few, many or a class for expanded clones.

TRBD1	few	TRBV4-1	TRBJ2-2	CASSHTRDRARGTGELFF	TGCGCCAGCAGCCACACGAGAGACAGGGCCCGGGGCACCGGGGAGCTGTTTTTT
TRBD1	many	TRBV28	TRBJ2-2	CASSFPDRRWTGELFF	TGTGCCAGCAGTTTCCCGGACAGGCGATGGACCGGGGAGCTGTTTTTT
TRBD1	many	TRBV29-1	TRBJ1-5	CSVGQGEGNQPQHF	TGCAGCGTTGGACAGGGGGAAGGCAATCAGCCCCAGCATTTT
NA	many	TRBV11-2	TRBJ2-3	CASSLVGGSGTDTQYF	TGTGCCAGCAGCTTAGTAGGTGGGAGTGGGACAGATACGCAGTATTTT
NA	many	TRBV6-2/TRBV6-3	TRBJ1-1	CASNPVLNTEAFF	TGTGCCAGCAATCCGGTGTTGAACACTGAAGCTTTCTTT
TRBD2	NA	TRBV6-5	TRBJ2-5	CASSFRRSGIQETQYF	TGTGCCAGCAGTTTCCGCCGAAGCGGGATCCAAGAGACCCAGTACTTC
NA	once	TRBV24-1	TRBJ2-7	CATSDSGQIYEQYF	TGTGCCACCAGTGATTCGGGACAAATCTACGAGCAGTACTTC
NA	many	TRBV11-2	TRBJ2-4	CASSLIGEAKNIQYF	TGTGCCAGCAGCTTAATCGGTGAGGCCAAAAACATTCAGTACTTC
TRBD1	many	TRBV30	TRBJ2-7	CAWSRQGGYEQYF	TGTGCCTGGAGTAGACAGGGGGGCTACGAGCAGTACTTC
NA	many	TRBV6-2/TRBV6-3	TRBJ1-1	CASSPLGDRPLEAFF	TGTGCCAGCAGCCCCCTGGGGGATCGCCCCCTTGAAGCTTTCTTT
NA	many	TRBV4-1	TRBJ1-1	CASSQGRREDTEAFF	TGCGCCAGCAGCCAAGGGCGGAGGGAGGACACTGAAGCTTTCTTT
TRBD1	many	TRBV6-5	TRBJ2-7	CASNLGDRAYEQYF	TGTGCCAGCAATCTCGGGGACAGAGCCTACGAGCAGTACTTC
TRBD2	many	TRBV6-1	TRBJ2-7	CASSEDGGGKNYEQYF	TGTGCCAGCAGTGAAGATGGGGGGGGGAAAAACTACGAGCAGTACTTC
NA	many	TRBV11-2	TRBJ2-7	CASSLEQVYAYEQYF	TGTGCCAGCAGCTTAGAGCAGGTCTATGCCTACGAGCAGTACTTC
NA	NA	TRBV29-1	TRBJ1-2	CSVASNYGYTF	TGCAGCGTTGCCTCTAACTATGGCTACACCTTC